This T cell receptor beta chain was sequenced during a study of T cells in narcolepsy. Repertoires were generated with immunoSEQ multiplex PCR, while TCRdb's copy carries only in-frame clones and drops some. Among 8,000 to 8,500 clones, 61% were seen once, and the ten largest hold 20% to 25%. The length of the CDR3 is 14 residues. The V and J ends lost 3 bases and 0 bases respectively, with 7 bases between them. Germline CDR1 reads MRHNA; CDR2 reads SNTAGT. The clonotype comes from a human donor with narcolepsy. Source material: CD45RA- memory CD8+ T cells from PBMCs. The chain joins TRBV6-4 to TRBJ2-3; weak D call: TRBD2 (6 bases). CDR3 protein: CASSEGTSTDTQYF. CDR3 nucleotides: TGTGCCAGCAGTGAGGGGACTAGCACAGATACGCAGTATTTT.